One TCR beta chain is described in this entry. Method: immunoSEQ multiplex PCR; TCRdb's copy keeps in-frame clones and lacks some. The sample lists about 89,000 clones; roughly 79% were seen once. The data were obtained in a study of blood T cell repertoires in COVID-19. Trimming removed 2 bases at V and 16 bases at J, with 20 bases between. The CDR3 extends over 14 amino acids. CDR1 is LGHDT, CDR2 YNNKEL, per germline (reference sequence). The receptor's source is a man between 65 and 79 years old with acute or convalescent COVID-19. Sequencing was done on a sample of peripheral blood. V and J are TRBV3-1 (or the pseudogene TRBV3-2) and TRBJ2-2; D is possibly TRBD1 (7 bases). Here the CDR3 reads CASSQRGGGAIPFF. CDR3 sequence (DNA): TGTGCCAGCAGCCAAAGAGGAGGGGGCGCTATTCCGTTTTTT.